This TCR beta chain was sequenced in a study of Graves' ophthalmopathy and Graves' hyperthyroidism. Findings of the study overall: Sensitivity reached about 70% and specificity around 76% when the model predicted ophthalmopathy progression. A majority of expanded thyroid clonotypes exceeding 0.001 frequency were likewise present in blood.

RNA served as the template for amplifying TCR beta CDR3 regions. HTBI-primed first-round RT-PCR preceded second-round multiplex PCR. Using its own MiXCR run on the multiplex PCR reads, TCRdb lists one record per CDR3 protein. The sample lists 170,000 or so distinct CDR3 sequences, over 35% occurring once. This clonotype was seen many times. Its antigen remains unknown. The CDR3 totals 14 residues. Trimming left V 2 bases short and J 11 bases short, with 13 bases between. Germline V gene sequence: CDR1 MNHEY, CDR2 SVGAGI. Ineligible for inclusion were patients with other autoimmune diseases, uncontrolled infections, pregnancy or lactation.

The TCR comes from a woman aged 40 to 55 with Graves' ophthalmopathy. Material for sequencing was peripheral blood. The J gene is TRBJ1-6, the V gene TRBV6-5; the D is unclear. The CDR3 nucleotides are TGTGCCAGCAGTTACAATACGGTGACGACACCCCTCCACTTT. Protein: CASSYNTVTTPLHF.